This TCR beta chain was obtained from a study of siplizumab effects on memory and regulatory T cells. In its sample, this clone was seen a few times. The CDR3 extends over 17 amino acids. With 4 bases removed from V and 8 bases from J, the gap between germline ends came to 26 bases. Germline lookup yields CDR1 MGHRA and CDR2 YSYEKL. The table came from immunoSEQ multiplex PCR; TCRdb's copy has only in-frame clones and leaves some out. Of 75,000 to 95,000 clones in the sample, about 90% were seen once. This chain connects TRBV4-1 to TRBJ1-2; D gene unclear. This clonotype originated in a human donor in good health. The sequenced sample was CD4+ T cells sorted from blood. The CDR3 nucleotides read TGCGCCAGCAGCCGCGGTGGGGTGGTGAGCAATGATCGGGGCTACACCTTC. It codes for CASSRGGVVSNDRGYTF.